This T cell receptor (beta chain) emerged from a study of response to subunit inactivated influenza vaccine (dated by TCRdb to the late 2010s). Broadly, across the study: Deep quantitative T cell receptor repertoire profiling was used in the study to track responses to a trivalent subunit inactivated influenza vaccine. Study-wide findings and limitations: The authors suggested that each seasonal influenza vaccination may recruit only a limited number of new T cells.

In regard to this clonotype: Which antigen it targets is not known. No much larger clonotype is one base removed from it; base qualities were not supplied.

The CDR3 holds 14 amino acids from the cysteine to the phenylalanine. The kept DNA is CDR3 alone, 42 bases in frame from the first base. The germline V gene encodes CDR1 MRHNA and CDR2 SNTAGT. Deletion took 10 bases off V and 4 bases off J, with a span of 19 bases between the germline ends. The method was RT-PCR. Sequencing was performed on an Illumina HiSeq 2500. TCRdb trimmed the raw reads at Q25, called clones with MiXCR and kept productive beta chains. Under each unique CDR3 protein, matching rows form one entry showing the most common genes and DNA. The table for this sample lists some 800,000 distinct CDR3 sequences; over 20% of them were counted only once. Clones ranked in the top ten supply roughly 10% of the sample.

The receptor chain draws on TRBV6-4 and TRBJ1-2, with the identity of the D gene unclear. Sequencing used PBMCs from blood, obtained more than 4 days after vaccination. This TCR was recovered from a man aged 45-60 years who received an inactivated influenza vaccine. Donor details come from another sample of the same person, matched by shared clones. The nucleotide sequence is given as TGTGCCATCAAGATAGGTTACGGAGGCTATGGCTACACCTTC. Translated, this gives CAIKIGYGGYGYTF.